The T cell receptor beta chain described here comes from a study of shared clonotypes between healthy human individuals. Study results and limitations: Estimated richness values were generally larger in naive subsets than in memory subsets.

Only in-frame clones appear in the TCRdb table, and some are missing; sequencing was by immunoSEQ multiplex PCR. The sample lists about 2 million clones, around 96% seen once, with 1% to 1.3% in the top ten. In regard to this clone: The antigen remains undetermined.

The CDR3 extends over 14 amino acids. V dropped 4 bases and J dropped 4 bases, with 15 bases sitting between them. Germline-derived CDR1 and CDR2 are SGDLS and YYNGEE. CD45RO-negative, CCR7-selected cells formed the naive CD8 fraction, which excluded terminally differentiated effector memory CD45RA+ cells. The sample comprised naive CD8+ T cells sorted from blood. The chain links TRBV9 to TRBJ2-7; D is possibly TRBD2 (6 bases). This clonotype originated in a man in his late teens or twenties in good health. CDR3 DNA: TGTGCCAGCAGCCCCCCGGGACTTTCTTACGAGCAGTACTTC. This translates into CASSPPGLSYEQYF.